This T cell receptor beta chain derives from a study of T cell clonality in common variable immunodeficiency. Study-wide results and caveats: Fewer deletions and N-nucleotide insertions were reportedly seen in common variable immunodeficiency TCR beta sequences.

Clones were sequenced by immunoSEQ multiplex PCR, and TCRdb holds only the in-frame ones, with some missing. The profile covers 14,000 or so clones, none occurring a single time. V lost 4 bases, J lost 4 bases, and 7 bases stayed unmatched. Germline CDR1 KGHSH, CDR2 LQKENI. This CDR3 region has 14 residues. The table lists this clone with a few counts. What it binds is unknown. Read data end 3 residues before the CDR3 end; the end is taken from the germline J gene. The genes are TRBV18 and TRBJ2-7, with 7 bases fitting TRBD1. This TCR was sampled from a human donor with common variable immunodeficiency. Sequencing input: peripheral blood mononuclear cells. CDR3 bases read: TGTGCCAGCTCACTCAAAAAACAGGGGTACGAG. It is translated as CASSLKKQGYE. The full CDR3 is CASSLKKQGYEQYF.